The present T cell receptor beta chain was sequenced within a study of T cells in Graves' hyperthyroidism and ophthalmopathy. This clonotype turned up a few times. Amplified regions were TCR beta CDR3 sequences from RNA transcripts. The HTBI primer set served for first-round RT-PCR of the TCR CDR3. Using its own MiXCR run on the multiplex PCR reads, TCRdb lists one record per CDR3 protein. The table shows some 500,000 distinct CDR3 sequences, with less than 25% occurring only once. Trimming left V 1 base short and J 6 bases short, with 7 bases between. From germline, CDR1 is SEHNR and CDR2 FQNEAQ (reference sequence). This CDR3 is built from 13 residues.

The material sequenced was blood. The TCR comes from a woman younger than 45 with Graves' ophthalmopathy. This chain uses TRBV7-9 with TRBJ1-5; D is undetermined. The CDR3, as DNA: TGTGCCAGCAGCTTAGATGGAACTCAGCCCCAGCATTTT. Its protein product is CASSLDGTQPQHF. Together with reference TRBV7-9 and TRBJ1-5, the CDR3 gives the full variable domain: DTGVSQNPRHKITKRGQNVTFRCDPISEHNRLYWYRQTLGQGPEFLTYFQNEAQLEKSRLLSDRFSAERPKGSFSTLEIQRTEQGDSAMYLCASSLDGTQPQHFGDGTRLSIL.